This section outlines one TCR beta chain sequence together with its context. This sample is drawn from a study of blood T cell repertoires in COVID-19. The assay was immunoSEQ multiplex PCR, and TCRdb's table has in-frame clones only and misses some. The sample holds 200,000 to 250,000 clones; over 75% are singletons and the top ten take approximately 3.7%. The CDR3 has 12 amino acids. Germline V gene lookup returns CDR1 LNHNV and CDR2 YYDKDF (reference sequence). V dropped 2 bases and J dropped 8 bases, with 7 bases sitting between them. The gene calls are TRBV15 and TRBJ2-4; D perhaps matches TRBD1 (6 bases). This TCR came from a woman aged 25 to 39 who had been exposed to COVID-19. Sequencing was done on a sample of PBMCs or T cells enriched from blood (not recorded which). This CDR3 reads CATSRHRDIQYF. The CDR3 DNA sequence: TGTGCCACCAGCAGACACAGGGACATTCAGTACTTC.